This is a list of T cell receptor beta chains from one sample in a study of blood T cell repertoires in COVID-19. The data were produced by immunoSEQ multiplex PCR, yet TCRdb's version contains in-frame clones alone and is incomplete. The sample has approximately 300,000 clones; 80% to 90% are singletons. Input material: peripheral blood. The source of these receptors is a man younger than 35 who had recovered from COVID-19. Each CDR3 is given with its conserved first and last residue. The D gene is left open where the match is weak. Expanded clones get a size class; other rows say once, few or many, or leave the size out.

d_call clone_size j_call v_call cdr3_nt cdr3_aa
TRBD2 NA TRBJ2-3 TRBV18 TGTGCCAGCTCACCGACTAGCGGGGGGGCCGACGTCATAGGCACAGATACGCAGTATTTT CASSPTSGGADVIGTDTQYF
NA NA TRBJ2-7 TRBV28 TGTGCCAGCAGAAAGGAGGGAGGCTTTGGGGAGCAGTACTTC CASRKEGGFGEQYF
NA NA TRBJ2-3 TRBV19 TGTGCCAGTAGTCCCGGCAGGATTTCTACAGATACGCAGTATTTT CASSPGRISTDTQYF
TRBD1 NA TRBJ1-5 TRBV23-1 TGCGCCAGCAGTCTGGCCAGGGGGTTGGGTAATCAGCCCCAGCATTTT CASSLARGLGNQPQHF
NA few TRBJ1-6 TRBV12-5 TGTGCTAGTGGTTTTGCAGGGGATTCACCCCTCCACTTT CASGFAGDSPLHF
TRBD1 NA TRBJ1-1 TRBV9 TGTGCCAGCAGCGTATCAGGGGGCACTGAAGCTTTCTTT CASSVSGGTEAFF
TRBD1 NA TRBJ1-2 TRBV9 TGTGCCAGCAGCGTAGAAGGACAGGGGGGTTATGGCTACACCTTC CASSVEGQGGYGYTF
NA NA TRBJ2-7 TRBV7-9 TGTGCCAGCAGCCCTCCAGGGGTAAGCTACGAGCAGTACTTC CASSPPGVSYEQYF
TRBD2 once TRBJ2-1 TRBV27 TGTGCCAGCAGCCCCTACTCCGGGACTAGCGCGACCAATGAGCAGTTCTTC CASSPYSGTSATNEQFF
TRBD2 NA TRBJ2-1 TRBV11-2 TGTGCCAGCAGCTTAGGTGGACTAGCGGCTTACAATGAGCAGTTCTTC CASSLGGLAAYNEQFF
TRBD1 few TRBJ2-7 TRBV5-4 TGTGCCAGCAGCTCCTGGGGACAGAAATATTCCTACGAGCAGTACTTC CASSSWGQKYSYEQYF